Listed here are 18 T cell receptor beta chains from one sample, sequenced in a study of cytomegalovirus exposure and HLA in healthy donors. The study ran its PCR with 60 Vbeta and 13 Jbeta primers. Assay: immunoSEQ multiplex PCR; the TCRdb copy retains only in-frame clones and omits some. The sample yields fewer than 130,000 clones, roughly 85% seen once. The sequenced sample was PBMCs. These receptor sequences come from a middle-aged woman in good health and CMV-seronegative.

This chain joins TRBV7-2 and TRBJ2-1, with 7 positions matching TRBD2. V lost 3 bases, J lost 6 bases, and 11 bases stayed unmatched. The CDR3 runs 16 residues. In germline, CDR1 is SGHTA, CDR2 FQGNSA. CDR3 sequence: CASSLDGTTGSNEQFF. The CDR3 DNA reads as TGTGCCAGCAGCTTGGACGGGACTACCGGATCCAATGAGCAGTTCTTC.

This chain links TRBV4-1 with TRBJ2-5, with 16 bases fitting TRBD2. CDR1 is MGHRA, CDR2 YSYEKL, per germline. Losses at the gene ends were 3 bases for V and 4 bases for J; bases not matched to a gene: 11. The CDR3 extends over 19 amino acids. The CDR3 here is CASSHRLPGLAGGRETQYF. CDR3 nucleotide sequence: TGCGCCAGCAGCCACCGCCTCCCGGGACTAGCGGGGGGGCGAGAGACCCAGTACTTC.

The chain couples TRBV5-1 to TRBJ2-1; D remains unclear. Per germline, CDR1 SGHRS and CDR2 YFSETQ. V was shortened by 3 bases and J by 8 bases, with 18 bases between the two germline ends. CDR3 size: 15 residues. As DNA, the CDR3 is TGCGCCAGCAGCTCGTCCCTTCTGTCGGTCGATGAGCAGTTCTTC. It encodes CASSSSLLSVDEQFF.

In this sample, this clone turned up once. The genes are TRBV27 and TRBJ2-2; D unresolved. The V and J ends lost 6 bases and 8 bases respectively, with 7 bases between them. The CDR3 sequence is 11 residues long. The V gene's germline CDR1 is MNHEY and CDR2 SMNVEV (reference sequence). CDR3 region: CASSRSGELFF. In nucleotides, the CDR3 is TGTGCCAGCAGCAGAAGTGGGGAGCTGTTTTTT.

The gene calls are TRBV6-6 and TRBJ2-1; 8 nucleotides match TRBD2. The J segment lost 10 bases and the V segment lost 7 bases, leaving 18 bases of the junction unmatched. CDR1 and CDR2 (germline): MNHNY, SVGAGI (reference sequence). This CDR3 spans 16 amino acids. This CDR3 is CASTITGGRAREEQFF. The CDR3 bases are TGTGCCAGCACCATTACGGGAGGGAGGGCCAGGGAAGAGCAGTTCTTC.

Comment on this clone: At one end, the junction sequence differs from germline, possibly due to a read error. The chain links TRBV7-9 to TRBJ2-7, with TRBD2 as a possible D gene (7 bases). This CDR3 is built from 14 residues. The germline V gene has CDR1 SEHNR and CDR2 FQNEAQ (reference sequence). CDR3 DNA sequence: TGTTCCAGCAGCCCGGGCGGGGGCGACTACGAGCAGTACTTC. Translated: CSSSPGGGDYEQYF.

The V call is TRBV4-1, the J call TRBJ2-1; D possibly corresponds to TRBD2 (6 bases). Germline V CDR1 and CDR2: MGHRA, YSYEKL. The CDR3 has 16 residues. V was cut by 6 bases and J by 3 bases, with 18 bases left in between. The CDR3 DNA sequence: TGCGCCAGCAGTCCTCAGGGTCGGGGGTTCTACAATGAGCAGTTCTTC. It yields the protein CASSPQGRGFYNEQFF.

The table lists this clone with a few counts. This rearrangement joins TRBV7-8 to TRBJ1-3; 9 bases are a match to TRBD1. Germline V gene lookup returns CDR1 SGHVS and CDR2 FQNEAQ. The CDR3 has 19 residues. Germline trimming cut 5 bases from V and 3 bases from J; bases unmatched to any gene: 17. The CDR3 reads CASSPVDRGKDQIGNTIYF. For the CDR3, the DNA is TGTGCCAGCAGCCCAGTAGACAGGGGGAAGGACCAGATTGGAAACACCATATATTTT.

Here the CDR3 reads CSVRSQRERGDTGELFF. The CDR3 DNA sequence: TGCAGCGTTCGGAGCCAGCGGGAGCGGGGGGACACCGGGGAGCTGTTTTTT. The rearrangement joins TRBV29-1 to TRBJ2-2; TRBD2 agrees at 9 bases. The CDR3 runs to 17 residues. Germline V gene lookup returns CDR1 SQVTM and CDR2 ANQGSEA. Losses at the gene ends were 5 bases for V and 3 bases for J; bases not matched to a gene: 13.

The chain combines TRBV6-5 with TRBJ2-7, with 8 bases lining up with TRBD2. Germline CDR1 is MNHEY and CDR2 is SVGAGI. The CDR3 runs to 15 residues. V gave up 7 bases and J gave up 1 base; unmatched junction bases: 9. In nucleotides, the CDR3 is TGTGCCAGCACCAGGCGGGGGGTTCTTTCCTACGAGCAGTACTTC. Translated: CASTRRGVLSYEQYF.

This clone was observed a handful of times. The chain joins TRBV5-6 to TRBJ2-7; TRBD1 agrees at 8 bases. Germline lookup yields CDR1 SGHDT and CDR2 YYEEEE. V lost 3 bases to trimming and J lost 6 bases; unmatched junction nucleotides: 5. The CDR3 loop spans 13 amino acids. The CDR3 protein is CASSSQGAGEQYF. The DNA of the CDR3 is TGTGCCAGCAGCTCTCAGGGGGCGGGCGAGCAGTACTTC.

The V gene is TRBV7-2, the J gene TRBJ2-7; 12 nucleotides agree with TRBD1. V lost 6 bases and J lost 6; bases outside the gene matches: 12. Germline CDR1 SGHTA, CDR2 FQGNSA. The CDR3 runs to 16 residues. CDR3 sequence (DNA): TGTGCCAGCAGATCGAATCCGGGACAGGGGGCGCTCGAGCAGTACTTC. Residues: CASRSNPGQGALEQYF.

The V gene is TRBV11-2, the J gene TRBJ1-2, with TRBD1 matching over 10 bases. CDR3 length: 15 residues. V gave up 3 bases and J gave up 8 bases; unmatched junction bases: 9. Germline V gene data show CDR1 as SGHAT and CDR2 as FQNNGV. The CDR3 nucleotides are TGTGCCAGCAGCTTCGACAGGGGGGACAGGGGCGGCTACACCTTC. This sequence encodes CASSFDRGDRGGYTF. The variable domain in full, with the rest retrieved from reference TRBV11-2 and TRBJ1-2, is EAGVAQSPRYKIIEKRQSVAFWCNPISGHATLYWYQQILGQGPKLLIQFQNNGVVDDSQLPKDRFSAERLKGVDSTLKIQPAKLEDSAVYLCASSFDRGDRGGYTFGSGTRLTVV.

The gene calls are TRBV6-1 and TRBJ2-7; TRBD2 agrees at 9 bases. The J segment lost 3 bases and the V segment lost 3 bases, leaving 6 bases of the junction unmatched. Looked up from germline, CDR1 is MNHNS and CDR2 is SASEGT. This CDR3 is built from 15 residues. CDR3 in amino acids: CASSESSGTDYEQYF. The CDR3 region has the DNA TGTGCCAGCAGTGAGTCTAGCGGGACAGACTACGAGCAGTACTTC.

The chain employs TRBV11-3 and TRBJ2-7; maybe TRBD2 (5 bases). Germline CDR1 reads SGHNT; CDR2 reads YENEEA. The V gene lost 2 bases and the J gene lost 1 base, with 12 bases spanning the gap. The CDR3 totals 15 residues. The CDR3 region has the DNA TGTGCCAGCAGCTTACGGGGAATGGGGTCCTACGAGCAGTACTTC. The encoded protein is CASSLRGMGSYEQYF.

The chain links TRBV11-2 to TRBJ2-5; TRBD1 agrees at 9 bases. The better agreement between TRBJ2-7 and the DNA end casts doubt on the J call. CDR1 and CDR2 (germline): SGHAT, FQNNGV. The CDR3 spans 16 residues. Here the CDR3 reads CASRFPGQGDSYEQYF. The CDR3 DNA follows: TGTGCCAGCAGGTTTCCGGGACAGGGCGACTCCTACGAGCAGTACTTC.

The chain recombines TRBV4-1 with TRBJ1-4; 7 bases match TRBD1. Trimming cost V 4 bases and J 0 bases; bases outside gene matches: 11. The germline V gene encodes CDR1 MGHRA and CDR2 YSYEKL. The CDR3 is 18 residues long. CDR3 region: CASSRPGGMGATNEKLFF. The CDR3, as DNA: TGCGCCAGCAGCCGACCAGGGGGGATGGGTGCAACTAATGAAAAACTGTTTTTT.

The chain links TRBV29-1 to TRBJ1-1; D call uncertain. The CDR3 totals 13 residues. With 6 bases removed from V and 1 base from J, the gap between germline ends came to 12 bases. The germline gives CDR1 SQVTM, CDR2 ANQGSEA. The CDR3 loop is CSVRGGGNTEAFF. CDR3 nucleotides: TGCAGCGTCCGAGGCGGAGGGAACACTGAAGCTTTCTTT.